Below, 9 T cell receptor beta chains from the same sample are listed, as sequenced in a study of blood T cell repertoires in COVID-19. Clones were read by immunoSEQ multiplex PCR, and TCRdb kept only the in-frame ones, dropping some. The sample carries 200,000 to 250,000 clones, 75% to 90% recorded once. Sequenced input: peripheral blood. These receptors all stem from a woman between 40 and 55 years old with acute or convalescent COVID-19.

This chain uses TRBV6-5 with TRBJ1-1, with D hard to call. The CDR3 has 14 residues. The germline V and J ends were trimmed by 8 bases and 2 bases, with 15 bases remaining between them. Germline V lookup: CDR1 MNHEY, CDR2 SVGAGI. The CDR3 reads CASRDGDINTEAFF. The CDR3 DNA reads as TGTGCCAGCCGCGACGGGGATATCAACACTGAAGCTTTCTTT.

The J gene is TRBJ1-4, the V gene TRBV27; D is unclear. V lost 5 bases to trimming and J lost 7 bases, with 11 bases between them. The germline gives CDR1 MNHEY, CDR2 SMNVEV (reference sequence). The length of the CDR3 is 13 residues. This CDR3 is CASSAQVGEKLFF. The CDR3 DNA is TGTGCCAGCAGTGCGCAGGTTGGTGAAAAACTGTTTTTT. The full variable domain, in which reference TRBV27 and TRBJ1-4 provide the parts outside the CDR3, is EAQVTQNPRYLITVTGKKLTVTCSQNMNHEYMSWYRQDPGLGLRQIYYSMNVEVTDKGDVPEGYKVSRKEKRNFPLILESPSPNQTSLYFCASSAQVGEKLFFGSGTQLSVL.

This chain connects TRBV7-2 to TRBJ1-2; D possibly corresponds to TRBD1 (6 bases). The V gene's germline CDR1 is SGHTA and CDR2 FQGNSA. Trimming pared 5 bases from V and 2 bases from J, leaving 12 bases between. This CDR3 has 14 residues. CDR3 DNA: TGTGCCAGCAGCGGCGCGGGGGCCAACTATGGCTACACCTTC. Translated, it gives CASSGAGANYGYTF.

The chain links TRBV11-2 to TRBJ2-3; a possible D gene is TRBD2 (6 bases). Trimming cost V 8 bases and J 3 bases, with 12 bases left between them. Germline V gives CDR1 SGHAT, CDR2 FQNNGV. The CDR3 is 13 residues long. CDR3: CASRLRETDTQYF. DNA for the CDR3: TGTGCCAGCCGACTTCGGGAGACAGATACGCAGTATTTT. The variable domain in full, completed from reference TRBV11-2 and TRBJ2-3, reads EAGVAQSPRYKIIEKRQSVAFWCNPISGHATLYWYQQILGQGPKLLIQFQNNGVVDDSQLPKDRFSAERLKGVDSTLKIQPAKLEDSAVYLCASRLRETDTQYFGPGTRLTVL.

The chain couples TRBV11-2 to TRBJ2-1; the match to TRBD2 covers 12 bases. The CDR3 is 19 amino acids. V lost 5 bases and J lost 0; bases outside the gene matches: 11. Germline values: CDR1 SGHAT, CDR2 FQNNGV. The CDR3 bases are TGTGCCAGCAGCCAGAGTAGGCTAGCGGGGGGGTCCTCCTACAATGAGCAGTTCTTC. The encoded protein is CASSQSRLAGGSSYNEQFF.

The chain uses TRBV25-1 and TRBJ1-6, with 7 bases aligning to TRBD1. Germline V CDR1 and CDR2: MGHDK, SYGVNS. The CDR3 covers 13 residues. V shed 4 bases, J shed 8 bases, and the junction held 2 bases outside the gene matches. CDR3 in DNA: TGTGCCAGCAGTGTTGGACAGGATTCACCCCTCCACTTT. Translated: CASSVGQDSPLHF.

The gene calls are TRBV10-2 and TRBJ2-3; TRBD2 aligns across 8 bases. Germline V gene sequence: CDR1 WSHSY, CDR2 SAAADI. The CDR3 has 18 amino acids. The V and J ends lost 7 bases and 2 bases, in that order; junction bases with no gene match: 17. CDR3 sequence: CASTSSGWAGGDTDTQYF. CDR3 coding DNA: TGCGCCAGCACCTCATCGGGGTGGGCGGGGGGAGACACAGATACGCAGTATTTT.

The chain couples TRBV9 to TRBJ1-1; D possibly corresponds to TRBD1 (5 bases). CDR1 and CDR2 from the germline V gene are SGDLS and YYNGEE. Deletions cut 0 bases from V and 3 bases from J, with 12 bases between. This CDR3 contains 15 residues. CDR3 nucleotides: TGTGCCAGCAGCGTAGTCCAGGGAGGGGACACTGAAGCTTTCTTT. The encoded protein is CASSVVQGGDTEAFF. Combining the CDR3 with reference TRBV9 and TRBJ1-1 gives the whole variable domain DSGVTQTPKHLITATGQRVTLRCSPRSGDLSVYWYQQSLDQGLQFLIQYYNGEERAKGNILERFSAQQFPDLHSELNLSSLELGDSALYFCASSVVQGGDTEAFFGQGTRLTVV.

The chain combines TRBV2 with TRBJ1-2, with TRBD1 as a possible D gene (6 bases). V was cut by 1 base and J by 2 bases, with 11 bases left in between. The CDR3 sequence is 15 residues long. Germline lookup yields CDR1 SNHLY and CDR2 FYNNEI. DNA of the CDR3: TGTGCCAGCAGTGAAGGGGACATTCCAAACTATGGCTACACCTTC. This encodes CASSEGDIPNYGYTF. Complete variable domain (other parts from reference TRBV2 and TRBJ1-2): EPEVTQTPSHQVTQMGQEVILRCVPISNHLYFYWYRQILGQKVEFLVSFYNNEISEKSEIFDDQFSVERPDGSNFTLKIRSTKLEDSAMYFCASSEGDIPNYGYTFGSGTRLTVV.